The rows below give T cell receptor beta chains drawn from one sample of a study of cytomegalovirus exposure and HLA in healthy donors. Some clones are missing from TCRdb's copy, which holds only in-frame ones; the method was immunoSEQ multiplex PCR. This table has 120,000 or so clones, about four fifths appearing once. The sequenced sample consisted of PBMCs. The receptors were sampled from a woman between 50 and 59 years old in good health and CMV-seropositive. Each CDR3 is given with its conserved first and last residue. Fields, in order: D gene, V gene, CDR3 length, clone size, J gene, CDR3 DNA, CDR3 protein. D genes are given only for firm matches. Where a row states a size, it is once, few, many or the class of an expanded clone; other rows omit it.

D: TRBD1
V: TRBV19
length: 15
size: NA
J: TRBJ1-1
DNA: TGTGCCAGTAGTGGCCGGGACAGTATGAACACTGAAGCTTTCTTT
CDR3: CASSGRDSMNTEAFF

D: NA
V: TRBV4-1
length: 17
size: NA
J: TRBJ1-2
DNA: TGCGCCAGCAGCCCTTCCCCCGGGACTGACACGGAGGAAGGCTACACCTTC
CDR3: CASSPSPGTDTEEGYTF

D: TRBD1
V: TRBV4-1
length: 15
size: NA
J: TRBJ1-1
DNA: TGCGCCAGCAGCCGAGGGACAGCCTCGAACACTGAAGCTTTCTTT
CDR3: CASSRGTASNTEAFF

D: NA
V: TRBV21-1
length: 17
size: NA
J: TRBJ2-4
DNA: TGTGCCAGCAGCAAAGCCTGGGGCCCACTAGCCAAAAACATTCAGTACTTC
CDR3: CASSKAWGPLAKNIQYF

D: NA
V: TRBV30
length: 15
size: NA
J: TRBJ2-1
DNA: TGTGCCTGGAGTATGGGACAAAGCTCCTACAATGAGCAGTTCTTC
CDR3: CAWSMGQSSYNEQFF

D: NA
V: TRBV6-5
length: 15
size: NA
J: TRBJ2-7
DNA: TGTGCCAGCATTGGAGGAGGAGGACAGAGCTACGAGCAGTACTTC
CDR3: CASIGGGGQSYEQYF

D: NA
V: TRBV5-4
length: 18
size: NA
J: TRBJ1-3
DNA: TGTGCCAGCAGCCTAGATCCTACCCGGAGTGCCTCTGGAAACACCATATATTTT
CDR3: CASSLDPTRSASGNTIYF

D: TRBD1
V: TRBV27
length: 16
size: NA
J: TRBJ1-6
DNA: TGTGCCAGCAGTCCCAGGACAGGGGAATTTAATTCACCCCTCCACTTT
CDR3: CASSPRTGEFNSPLHF

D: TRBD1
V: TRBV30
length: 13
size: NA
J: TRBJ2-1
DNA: TGTGCCTGGAGTGTGACAGGGGGCTATGAGCAGTTCTTC
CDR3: CAWSVTGGYEQFF

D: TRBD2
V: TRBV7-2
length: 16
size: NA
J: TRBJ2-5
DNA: TGTGCCAGCAGCTTAGCAGCGGGAGTAGGGCAAGAGACCCAGTACTTC
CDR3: CASSLAAGVGQETQYF

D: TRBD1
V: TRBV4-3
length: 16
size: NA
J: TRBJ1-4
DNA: TGCGCCAGCAGCCAGGCTGTGACAGGGGCGGATGAAAAACTGTTTTTT
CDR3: CASSQAVTGADEKLFF

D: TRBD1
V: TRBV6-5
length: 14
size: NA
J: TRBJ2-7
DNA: TGTGCCAGCAGTTCCGGACAGGGTCTCATCGAGCAGTACTTC
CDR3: CASSSGQGLIEQYF

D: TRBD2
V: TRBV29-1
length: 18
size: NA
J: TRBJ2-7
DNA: TGCAGCGTTGGCGCCAGGGGTGGACTAGCGGGAGGTCGACACGAGCAGTACTTC
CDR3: CSVGARGGLAGGRHEQYF

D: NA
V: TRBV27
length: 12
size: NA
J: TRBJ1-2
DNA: TGTGCCAGCAGTGGGGGGGGCTATGGCTACACCTTC
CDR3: CASSGGGYGYTF

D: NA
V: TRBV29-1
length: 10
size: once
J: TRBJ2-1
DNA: TGCAGCGTTGTCCTCGCGTGGCAGTTCTTC
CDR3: CSVVLAWQFF

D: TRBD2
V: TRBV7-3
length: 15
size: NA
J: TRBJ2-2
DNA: TGTGCCAGCAGACCCGGGACTACGAACACCGGGGAGCTGTTTTTT
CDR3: CASRPGTTNTGELFF

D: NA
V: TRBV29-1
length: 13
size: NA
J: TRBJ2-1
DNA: TGCAGCGTCACCCGCCCCTACCACAATGAGCAGTTCTTC
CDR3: CSVTRPYHNEQFF

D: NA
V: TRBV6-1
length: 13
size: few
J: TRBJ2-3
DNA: TGTGCCAGCAGTGCTTATCCACTAGGCACGCAGTATTTT
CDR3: CASSAYPLGTQYF

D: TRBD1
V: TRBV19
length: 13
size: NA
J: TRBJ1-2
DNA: TGTGCCAGTAGTATGGTACAGGGGGGAGGCTACACCTTC
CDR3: CASSMVQGGGYTF

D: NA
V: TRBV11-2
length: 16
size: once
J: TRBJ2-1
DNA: TGTGCCAGCAGCTTAGCAGGACAGAGCTCCTACAATGAGCAGTTCTTC
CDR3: CASSLAGQSSYNEQFF

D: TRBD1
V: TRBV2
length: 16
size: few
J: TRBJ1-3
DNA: TGTGCCAGCAGTAACCCCACAGGGGGCTCAGGAAACACCATATATTTT
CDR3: CASSNPTGGSGNTIYF

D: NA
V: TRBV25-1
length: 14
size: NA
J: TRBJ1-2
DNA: TGTGCCAGCAGCACGCCGACAGGACACTATGGCTACACCTTC
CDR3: CASSTPTGHYGYTF

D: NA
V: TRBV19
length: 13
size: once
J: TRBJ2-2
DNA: TGTGCCAGTAGTAGGCGACAATTCGGGGAGCTGTTTTTT
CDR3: CASSRRQFGELFF

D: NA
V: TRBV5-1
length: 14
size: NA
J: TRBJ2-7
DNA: TGCGCCAGCAGCACACTACCGGGTTCCTACGAGCAGTACTTC
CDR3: CASSTLPGSYEQYF

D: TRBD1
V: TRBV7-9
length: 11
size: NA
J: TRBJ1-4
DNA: TGTGCCAGCAGCGGGGACAGGGAACTGTTTTTT
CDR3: CASSGDRELFF

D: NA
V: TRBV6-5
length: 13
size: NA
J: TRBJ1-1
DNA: TGTGCCAGCACCAAACCTGGGGGGTATGAAGCTTTCTTT
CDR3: CASTKPGGYEAFF

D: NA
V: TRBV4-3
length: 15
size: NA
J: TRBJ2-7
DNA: TGCGCCAGCAGCCCCTCGGCGGCGGTCTCCTACGAGCAGTACTTC
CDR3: CASSPSAAVSYEQYF

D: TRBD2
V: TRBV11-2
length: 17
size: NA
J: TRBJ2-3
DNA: TGTGCCAGCAGCTTAGAAGGAGCGGGGGGGAGCACAGATACGCAGTATTTT
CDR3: CASSLEGAGGSTDTQYF

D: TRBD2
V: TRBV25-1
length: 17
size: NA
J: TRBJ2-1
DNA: TGTGCCAGCAGTGCCTCCTCGGGGCGGGAGGGCCGGAATGAGCAGTTCTTC
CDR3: CASSASSGREGRNEQFF

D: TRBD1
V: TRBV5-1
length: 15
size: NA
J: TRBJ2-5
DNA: TGCGCCAGCAGCTTAGACAGGGGGCGCGGGGAGACCCAGTACTTC
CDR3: CASSLDRGRGETQYF

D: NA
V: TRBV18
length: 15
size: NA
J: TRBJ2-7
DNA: TGTGCCAGCTCACCGGGGAGCTGGGTGAGATACGAGCAGTACTTC
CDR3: CASSPGSWVRYEQYF

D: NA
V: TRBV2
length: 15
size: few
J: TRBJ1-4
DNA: TGTGCCAGCAGCCGCCGGGACGGGAGAGGTGAAAAACTGTTTTTT
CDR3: CASSRRDGRGEKLFF

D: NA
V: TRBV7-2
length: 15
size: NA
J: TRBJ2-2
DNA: TGTGCCAGCAGCTTAATGGCTAGAGATACCGGGGAGCTGTTTTTT
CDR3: CASSLMARDTGELFF

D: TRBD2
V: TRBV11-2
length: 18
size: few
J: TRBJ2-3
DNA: TGTGCCAGTCTAGGGGGGGGAGGAGGCGGGAGGGAATTGGGGACGCAGTATTTT
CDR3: CASLGGGGGGRELGTQYF

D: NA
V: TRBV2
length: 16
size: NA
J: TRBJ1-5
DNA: TGTGCCAGCAGTGTCAATGGAGGAGCACTGTATCAGCCCCAGCATTTT
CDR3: CASSVNGGALYQPQHF

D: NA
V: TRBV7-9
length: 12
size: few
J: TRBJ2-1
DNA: TGTGCCAGCAGCTTAGTGGTGGGACACCAGTTCTTC
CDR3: CASSLVVGHQFF

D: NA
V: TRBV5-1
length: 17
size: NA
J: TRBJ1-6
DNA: TGCGCCAGCAGCTTGGAACAGGGCTACTCCTATAATTCACCCCTCCACTTT
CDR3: CASSLEQGYSYNSPLHF

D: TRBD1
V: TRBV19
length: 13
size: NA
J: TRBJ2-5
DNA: TGTGCCACCCGAAGTCAGGGGGTTGAGACCCAGTACTTC
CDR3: CATRSQGVETQYF

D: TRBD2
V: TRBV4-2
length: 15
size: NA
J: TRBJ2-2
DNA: TGTGCCAGCAGCCCGAGCGGGGGGGCGGCCGGGGAGCTGTTTTTT
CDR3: CASSPSGGAAGELFF